The 20 T cell receptor beta chains presented below share a single source sample, sequenced in a study of vaccination effects on CD4 cells after COVID-19 (dated by TCRdb to 2021 to 2024). These receptors' targets are unknown. The library was produced with the immunoSEQ multiplex PCR assay. TCRdb took over this immuneACCESS table, retaining in-frame rearrangements with V and J assigned. Such tables are incomplete; in checked studies, under half of the missing clones stem from an unresolved V gene, and the remainder is unexplained. This sample is represented by 25,000 to 30,000 clones; about 67% of them were singletons. The biggest ten clones account for 9% of the sample. To identify antigen-specific CD4+ T cell clonotypes by their expansion, the ViraFEST assay first stimulated PBMC with viral peptide pools and then applied TCR sequencing. After more than nine days of culture, CD4+ T cells were isolated with the EasySep CD4+ T cell isolation kit. Each participant got two doses of an mRNA SARS-CoV-2 vaccine, either BNT162b2 or mRNA-1273.

Material: CD4+ T cells from PBMCs cultured with HCoV-NL63 spike peptides, obtained after COVID-19 vaccination. Sample cell subset or site, as interpreted from the label and publication: HCoV-NL63 spike overlapping peptide pool stimulation. These receptors came from a human donor who received a COVID-19 vaccine.

The chain recombines TRBV6-6 with TRBJ1-3; D ambiguous. Germline lookup yields CDR1 MNHNY and CDR2 SVGAGI (reference sequence). This CDR3 region has 13 residues. V dropped 7 bases and J dropped 4 bases, with 11 bases sitting between them. CDR3 residues: CASISNTGNTIYF. The CDR3 nucleotides read TGTGCCAGCATAAGTAACACCGGAAACACCATATATTTT.

The V call is TRBV2, the J call TRBJ2-1; the D gene is possibly TRBD2 (6 bases). Germline V gene sequence: CDR1 SNHLY, CDR2 FYNNEI. Trimming took off 8 bases at V and 5 bases at J, with 13 bases between the two ends. The CDR3 loop spans 13 amino acids. CDR3 sequence (DNA): TGTGCCAGCTTGGGTAGCGGCGACAATGAGCAGTTCTTC. Residues: CASLGSGDNEQFF.

This clone was detected once. The V and J genes are TRBV27 and TRBJ2-4; D not resolved. Trimming pared 3 bases from V and 8 bases from J, leaving 26 bases between. The CDR3 length is 18 residues. The germline V gene encodes CDR1 MNHEY and CDR2 SMNVEV (reference sequence). The CDR3 region is CASSFQSSQVAGWYIQYF. CDR3 DNA: TGTGCCAGCAGTTTCCAGAGCTCCCAGGTTGCCGGGTGGTACATTCAGTACTTC.

The chain carries TRBV10-3 and TRBJ2-3, with D maybe TRBD2 (5 bases). The CDR3 covers 18 residues. Per germline, CDR1 ENHRY and CDR2 SYGVKD. With 0 bases removed from V and 0 bases from J, the gap between germline ends came to 16 bases. The CDR3 DNA reads as TGTGCCATCAGTGAGTCTCCCGTTGGGAGCCCAAGCACAGATACGCAGTATTTT. Protein: CAISESPVGSPSTDTQYF.

This clone was seen only a few times. The rearrangement links TRBV3-1 (or the pseudogene TRBV3-2) to TRBJ2-7, with 7 nucleotides matching TRBD1. The germline V gene has CDR1 LGHDT and CDR2 YNNKEL (reference sequence). The CDR3 contains 13 residues. Trimming cost V 2 bases and J 6 bases; bases outside gene matches: 4. The CDR3 protein is CASSQTHRGEQYF. CDR3 bases: TGTGCCAGCAGCCAAACCCACAGGGGCGAGCAGTACTTC.

In its sample, this clone was seen a few times. CDR3 amino acids: CASSEAGLGQPQHF. The CDR3 nucleotides are TGTGCCAGCAGTGAAGCAGGGCTCGGACAGCCCCAGCATTTT. The chain links TRBV6-1 to TRBJ1-5; D is unresolved. Deletions cut 0 bases from V and 7 bases from J, with 10 bases between. Germline loops: CDR1 MNHNS, CDR2 SASEGT. This CDR3 has 14 amino acids.

J is TRBJ1-3 and V is TRBV12-5, with no clear D. Per the germline V gene, CDR1 is LGHNT and CDR2 is FRNRAP. Trimming cost V 7 bases and J 2 bases, with 15 bases left between them. The CDR3 runs 15 residues. CDR3 sequence: CASAYPGFPGNTIYF. The DNA of the CDR3 is TGTGCTAGTGCCTACCCGGGGTTTCCTGGAAACACCATATATTTT. Together with reference TRBV12-5 and TRBJ1-3, the CDR3 gives the full variable domain: DARVTQTPRHKVTEMGQEVTMRCQPILGHNTVFWYRQTMMQGLELLAYFRNRAPLDDSGMPKDRFSAEMPDATLATLKIQPSEPRDSAVYFCASAYPGFPGNTIYFGEGSWLTVV.

V gene TRBV6-5 combines with J gene TRBJ2-7, with D possibly being TRBD1 (6 bases). This CDR3 is built from 16 residues. Per the germline V gene, CDR1 is MNHEY and CDR2 is SVGAGI. Trimming removed 4 bases from V and 3 bases from J, with 19 bases in between. CDR3 residues: CASSSTQGIGFYEQYF. CDR3 in DNA: TGTGCCAGCAGTTCGACCCAGGGGATTGGTTTCTACGAGCAGTACTTC.

The chain employs TRBV27 and TRBJ2-3, with a tentative D call TRBD2 (6 bases). With 7 bases removed from V and 5 bases from J, the gap between germline ends came to 16 bases. Germline V lookup: CDR1 MNHEY, CDR2 SMNVEV (reference sequence). CDR3 size: 14 residues. The CDR3 spells CASTRGHPIDTQYF. CDR3 nucleotides: TGTGCCAGCACGCGGGGCCACCCCATAGATACGCAGTATTTT.

For the CDR3, the DNA is TGTGCCAGCAGCTTAGGGGTGGGGACAGGGGATGGCTACACCTTC. Amino acid sequence: CASSLGVGTGDGYTF. The chain couples TRBV7-6 to TRBJ1-2; 10 nucleotides agree with TRBD1. The CDR3 has 15 amino acids. Germline V gene data show CDR1 as SGHVS and CDR2 as FNYEAQ. The ends lost 1 base at V and 6 bases at J; junction bases unmatched: 5.

The chain combines TRBV3-1 (or the pseudogene TRBV3-2) with TRBJ1-6; D unresolved. Trimming took off 7 bases at V and 4 bases at J, with 8 bases between the two ends. The V gene's germline CDR1 is LGHDT and CDR2 YNNKEL (reference sequence). The CDR3 is 13 amino acids. CDR3 DNA sequence: TGTGCCAGCACGTCAGATTATAATTCACCCCTCCACTTT. This gives the protein CASTSDYNSPLHF.

There are a few counts of this clone. V usage is TRBV5-1 and J usage is TRBJ1-2; the D is unclear. V was shortened by 3 bases and J by 8 bases, with 14 bases between the two germline ends. The CDR3 contains 13 residues. In germline, CDR1 is SGHRS, CDR2 YFSETQ. CDR3 DNA: TGCGCCAGCAGCTCTCAAGGAGGGAACGGCTACACCTTC. It yields the protein CASSSQGGNGYTF.

The chain uses TRBV24-1 and TRBJ2-7, with D maybe TRBD1 (6 bases). Between the trimmed V and J ends, which lost 5 bases and 1 base, there was a span of 23 bases. From germline, CDR1 is KGHDR and CDR2 SFDVKD. This CDR3 is 18 amino acids long. The CDR3 DNA reads as TGTGCCACCAGTGTTACGACAGGCTCGTCTCTTCAATCCTACGAGCAGTACTTC. This sequence encodes CATSVTTGSSLQSYEQYF.

The CDR3 nucleotides read TGTGCCAGCAGCTTATTACTAGCGGGAGGTAAGGATGAGCAGTTCTTC. It yields the protein CASSLLLAGGKDEQFF. J is TRBJ2-1 and V is TRBV7-8; 12 bases fit TRBD2. This CDR3 comprises 16 residues. Germline trimming cut 2 bases from V and 8 bases from J; bases unmatched to any gene: 7. Germline CDR1 reads SGHVS; CDR2 reads FQNEAQ.

This chain uses TRBV15 with TRBJ2-7; unclear D gene. The CDR3 consists of 13 residues. Germline values: CDR1 LNHNV, CDR2 YYDKDF (reference sequence). The V end was cut by 6 bases, the J end by 0 bases, with 9 bases between. CDR3 nucleotides: TGTGCCACCAGAGACTTGAACTCCTACGAGCAGTACTTC. Translation: CATRDLNSYEQYF.

The chain is built from TRBV5-1 and TRBJ2-2; D gene unclear. The CDR3 consists of 12 residues. CDR1 is SGHRS and CDR2 is YFSETQ in the germline V gene. V was shortened by 5 bases and J by 3 bases, with 5 bases between the two germline ends. The DNA of the CDR3 is TGCGCCAGCAGTCGGGACACCGGGGAGCTGTTTTTT. Translation gives CASSRDTGELFF.

This clone has only a few counts. J is TRBJ1-2 and V is TRBV6-2 or TRBV6-3; tentative D call: TRBD1 (5 bases). The CDR3 contains 16 residues. In germline, CDR1 is MNHEY, CDR2 SVGEGT. The ends were cut back, 2 bases at V and 6 bases at J, with 19 bases in the middle. CDR3 bases: TGTGCCAGCAGTTACGGCGACCTAGGGGCGTGGAATGGCTACACCTTC. It specifies CASSYGDLGAWNGYTF.

In its sample, this clone was seen once. The chain carries TRBV20-1 and TRBJ2-7; D is unclear. CDR1 and CDR2 (germline): DFQATT, SNEGSKA (reference sequence). V lost 6 bases and J 0 bases, leaving 6 bases between the germline ends. This CDR3 is 11 amino acids long. As DNA, the CDR3 is TGCAGTGCCGCTGACTCCTACGAGCAGTACTTC. It specifies CSAADSYEQYF.

V usage is TRBV3-1 (or the pseudogene TRBV3-2) and J usage is TRBJ1-4; no reliable D call. The CDR3 spans 17 residues. The V end lost 1 base, the J end lost 8 bases, and 20 bases lay between the germline ends. Looked up from germline, CDR1 is LGHDT and CDR2 is YNNKEL (reference sequence). The CDR3 coding sequence is TGTGCCAGCAGCCAAGCTGGAATCGCCTCATCTACAGAAAAACTGTTTTTT. Protein sequence: CASSQAGIASSTEKLFF.

The chain joins TRBV5-4 to TRBJ1-6, with D perhaps matching TRBD1 (5 bases). V lost 4 bases to trimming and J lost 1 base, with 15 bases between them. The CDR3 has 17 amino acids. CDR1 and CDR2 from the germline V gene are SGHNT and YYREEE (reference sequence). The CDR3 DNA reads TGTGCCAGCAGCCCGAACCCCCAGGGTTCCTATAATTCACCCCTCCACTTT. This translates into CASSPNPQGSYNSPLHF.